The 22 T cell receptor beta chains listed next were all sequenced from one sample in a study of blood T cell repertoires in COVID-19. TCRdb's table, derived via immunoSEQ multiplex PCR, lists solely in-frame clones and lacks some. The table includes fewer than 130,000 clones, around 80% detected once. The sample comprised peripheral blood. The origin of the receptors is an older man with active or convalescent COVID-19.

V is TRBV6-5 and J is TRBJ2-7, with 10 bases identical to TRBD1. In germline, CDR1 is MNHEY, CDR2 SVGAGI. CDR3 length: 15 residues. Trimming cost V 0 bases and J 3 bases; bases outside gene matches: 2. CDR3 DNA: TGTGCCAGCAGTTACTCGGGACAGGGGTACTACGAGCAGTACTTC. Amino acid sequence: CASSYSGQGYYEQYF.

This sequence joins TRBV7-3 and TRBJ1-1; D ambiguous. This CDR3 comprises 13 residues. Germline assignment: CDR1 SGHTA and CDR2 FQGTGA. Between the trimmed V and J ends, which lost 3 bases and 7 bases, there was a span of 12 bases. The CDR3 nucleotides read TGTGCCAGCAGCTTTCTCCCCCGCAGTGAAGCTTTCTTT. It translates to CASSFLPRSEAFF.

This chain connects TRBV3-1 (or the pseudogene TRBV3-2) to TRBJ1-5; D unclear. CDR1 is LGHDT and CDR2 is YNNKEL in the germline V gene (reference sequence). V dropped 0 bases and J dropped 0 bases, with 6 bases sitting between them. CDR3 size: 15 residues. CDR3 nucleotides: TGTGCCAGCAGCCAAGACAGGTATAGCAATCAGCCCCAGCATTTT. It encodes CASSQDRYSNQPQHF.

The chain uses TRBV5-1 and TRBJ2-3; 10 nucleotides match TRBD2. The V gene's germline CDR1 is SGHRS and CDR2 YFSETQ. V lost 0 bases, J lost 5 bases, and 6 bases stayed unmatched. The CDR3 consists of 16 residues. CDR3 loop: CASSLDSSGSIDTQYF. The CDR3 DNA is TGCGCCAGCAGCTTGGACTCTAGCGGGAGTATAGATACGCAGTATTTT.

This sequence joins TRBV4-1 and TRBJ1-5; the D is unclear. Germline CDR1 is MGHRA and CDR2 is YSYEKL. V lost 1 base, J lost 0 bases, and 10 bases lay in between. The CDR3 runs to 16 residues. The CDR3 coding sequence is TGCGCCAGCAGCCAAGGAACCCAGTATAGCAATCAGCCCCAGCATTTT. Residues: CASSQGTQYSNQPQHF.

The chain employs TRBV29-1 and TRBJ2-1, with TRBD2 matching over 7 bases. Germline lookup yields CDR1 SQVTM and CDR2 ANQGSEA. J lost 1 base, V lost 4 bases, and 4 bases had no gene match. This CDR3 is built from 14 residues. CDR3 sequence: CSVVRRGSYNEQFF. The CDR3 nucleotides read TGCAGCGTTGTAAGGCGGGGGTCCTACAATGAGCAGTTCTTC.

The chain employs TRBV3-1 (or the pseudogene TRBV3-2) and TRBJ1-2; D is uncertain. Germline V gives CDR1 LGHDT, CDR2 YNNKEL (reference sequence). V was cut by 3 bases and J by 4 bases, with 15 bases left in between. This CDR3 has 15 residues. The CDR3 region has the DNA TGTGCCAGCAGCCAGTCCCGTGCGGGCGGCTATGGCTACACCTTC. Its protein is CASSQSRAGGYGYTF.

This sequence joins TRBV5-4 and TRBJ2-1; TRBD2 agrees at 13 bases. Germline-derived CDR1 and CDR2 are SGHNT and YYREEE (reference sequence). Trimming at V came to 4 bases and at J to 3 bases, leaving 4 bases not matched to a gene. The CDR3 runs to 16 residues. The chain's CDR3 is CASSRLAGGNYNEQFF. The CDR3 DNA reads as TGTGCCAGCAGCCGACTAGCGGGGGGCAACTACAATGAGCAGTTCTTC.

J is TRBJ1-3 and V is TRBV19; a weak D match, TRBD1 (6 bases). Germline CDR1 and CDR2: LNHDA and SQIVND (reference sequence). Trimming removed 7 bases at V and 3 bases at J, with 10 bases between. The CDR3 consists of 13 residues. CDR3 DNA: TGTGCCAGTATTGGGGGCTTTGGAAACACCATATATTTT. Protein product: CASIGGFGNTIYF. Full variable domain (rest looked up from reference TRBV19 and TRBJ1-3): DGGITQSPKYLFRKEGQNVTLSCEQNLNHDAMYWYRQDPGQGLRLIYYSQIVNDFQKGDIAEGYSVSREKKESFPLTVTSAQKNPTAFYLCASIGGFGNTIYFGEGSWLTVV.

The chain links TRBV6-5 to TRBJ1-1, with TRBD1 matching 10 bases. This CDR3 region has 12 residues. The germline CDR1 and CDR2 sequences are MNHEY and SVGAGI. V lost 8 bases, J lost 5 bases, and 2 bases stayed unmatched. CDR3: CASDRGRTEAFF. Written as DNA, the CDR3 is TGTGCCAGCGACAGGGGGCGGACTGAAGCTTTCTTT.

CDR3 amino acids: CASRDSGSYNEQFF. The CDR3 nucleotides are TGCGCCAGCAGAGATAGCGGGTCTTACAATGAGCAGTTCTTC. J is TRBJ2-1 and V is TRBV5-1, with 7 positions matching TRBD2. Per the germline V gene, CDR1 is SGHRS and CDR2 is YFSETQ. There are 14 residues in the CDR3. Trimming at V came to 5 bases and at J to 4 bases, leaving 6 bases not matched to a gene. Variable domain in full (rest from reference TRBV5-1 and TRBJ2-1): KAGVTQTPRYLIKTRGQQVTLSCSPISGHRSVSWYQQTPGQGLQFLFEYFSETQRNKGNFPGRFSGRQFSNSRSEMNVSTLELGDSALYLCASRDSGSYNEQFFGPGTRLTVL.

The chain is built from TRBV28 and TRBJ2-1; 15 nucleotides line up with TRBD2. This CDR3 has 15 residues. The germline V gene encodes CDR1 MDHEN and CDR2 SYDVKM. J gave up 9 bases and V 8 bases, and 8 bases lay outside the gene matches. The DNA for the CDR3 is TGTGCCAGCGGACTAGCGGGAGGGTCCCAACTTGAGCAGTTCTTC. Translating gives CASGLAGGSQLEQFF.

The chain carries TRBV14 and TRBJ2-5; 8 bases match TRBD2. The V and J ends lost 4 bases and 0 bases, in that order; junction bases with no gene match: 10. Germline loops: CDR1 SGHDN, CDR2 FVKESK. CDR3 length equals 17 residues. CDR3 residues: CASSLPGLVKDQETQYF. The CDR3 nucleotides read TGTGCCAGCAGCCTCCCGGGACTAGTTAAAGACCAAGAGACCCAGTACTTC. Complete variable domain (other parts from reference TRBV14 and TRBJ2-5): EAGVTQFPSHSVIEKGQTVTLRCDPISGHDNLYWYRRVMGKEIKFLLHFVKESKQDESGMPNNRFLAERTGGTYSTLKVQPAELEDSGVYFCASSLPGLVKDQETQYFGPGTRLLVL.

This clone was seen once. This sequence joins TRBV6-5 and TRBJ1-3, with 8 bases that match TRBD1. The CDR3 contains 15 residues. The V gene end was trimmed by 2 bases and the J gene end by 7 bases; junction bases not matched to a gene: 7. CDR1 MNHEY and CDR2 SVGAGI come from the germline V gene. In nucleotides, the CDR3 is TGTGCCAGCAGTTACAAAGACAGGGGTAGTAACACCATATATTTT. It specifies CASSYKDRGSNTIYF.

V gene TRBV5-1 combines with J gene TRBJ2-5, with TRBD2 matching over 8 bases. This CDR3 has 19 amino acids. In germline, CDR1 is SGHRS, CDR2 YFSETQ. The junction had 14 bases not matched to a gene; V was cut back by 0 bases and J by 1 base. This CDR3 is CASSLALTLAGIFQETQYF. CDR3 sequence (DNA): TGCGCCAGCAGCTTGGCCCTTACCCTAGCGGGTATCTTCCAAGAGACCCAGTACTTC.

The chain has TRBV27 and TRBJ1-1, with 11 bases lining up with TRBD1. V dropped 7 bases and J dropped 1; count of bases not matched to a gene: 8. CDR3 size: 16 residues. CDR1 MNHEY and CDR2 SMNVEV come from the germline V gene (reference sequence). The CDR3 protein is CASTLGQGGPNTEAFF. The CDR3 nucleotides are TGTGCCAGCACCTTGGGACAGGGGGGCCCGAACACTGAAGCTTTCTTT.

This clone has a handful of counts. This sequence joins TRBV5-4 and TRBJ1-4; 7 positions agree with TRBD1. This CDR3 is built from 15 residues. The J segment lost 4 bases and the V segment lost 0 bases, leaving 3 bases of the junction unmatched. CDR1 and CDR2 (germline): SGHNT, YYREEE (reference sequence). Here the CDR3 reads CASSLGGQSNEKLFF. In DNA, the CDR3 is TGTGCCAGCAGCTTGGGGGGACAGAGTAATGAAAAACTGTTTTTT.

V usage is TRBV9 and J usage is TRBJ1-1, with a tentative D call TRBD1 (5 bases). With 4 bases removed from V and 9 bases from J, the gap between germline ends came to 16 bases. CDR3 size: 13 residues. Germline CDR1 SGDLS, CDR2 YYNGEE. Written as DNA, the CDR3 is TGTGCCAGCAGCCCGGGGGGGGTCTCCCAAGCTTTCTTT. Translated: CASSPGGVSQAFF. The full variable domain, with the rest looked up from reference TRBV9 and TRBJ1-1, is DSGVTQTPKHLITATGQRVTLRCSPRSGDLSVYWYQQSLDQGLQFLIQYYNGEERAKGNILERFSAQQFPDLHSELNLSSLELGDSALYFCASSPGGVSQAFFGQGTRLTVV.

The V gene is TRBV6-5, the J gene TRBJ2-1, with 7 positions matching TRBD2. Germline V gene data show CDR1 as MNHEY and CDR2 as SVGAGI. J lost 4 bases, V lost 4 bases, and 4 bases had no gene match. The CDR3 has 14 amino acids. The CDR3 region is CASSFSGDYNEQFF. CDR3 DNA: TGTGCCAGCAGTTTCAGCGGGGATTACAATGAGCAGTTCTTC.

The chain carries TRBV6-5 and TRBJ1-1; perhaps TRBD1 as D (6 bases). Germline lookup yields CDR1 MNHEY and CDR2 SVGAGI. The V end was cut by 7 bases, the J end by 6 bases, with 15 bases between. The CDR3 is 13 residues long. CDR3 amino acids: CASTRTGIPEAFF. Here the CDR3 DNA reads TGTGCCAGCACCCGAACAGGGATCCCTGAAGCTTTCTTT.

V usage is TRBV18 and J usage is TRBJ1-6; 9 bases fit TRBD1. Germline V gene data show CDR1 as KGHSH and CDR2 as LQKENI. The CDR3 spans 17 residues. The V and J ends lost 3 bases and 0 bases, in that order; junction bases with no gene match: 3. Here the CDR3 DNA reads TGTGCCAGCTCACCTGACAGGGGGAGCTCCTATAATTCACCCCTCCACTTT. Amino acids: CASSPDRGSSYNSPLHF. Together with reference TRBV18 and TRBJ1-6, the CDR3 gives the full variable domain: NAGVMQNPRHLVRRRGQEARLRCSPMKGHSHVYWYRQLPEEGLKFMVYLQKENIIDESGMPKERFSAEFPKEGPSILRIQQVVRGDSAAYFCASSPDRGSSYNSPLHFGNGTRLTVT.

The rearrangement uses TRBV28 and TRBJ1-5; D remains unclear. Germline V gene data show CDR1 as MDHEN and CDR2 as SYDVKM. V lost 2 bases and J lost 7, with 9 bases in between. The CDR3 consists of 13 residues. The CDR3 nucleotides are TGTGCCAGCAGTTTACCGGGAGTCCAGCCCCAGCATTTT. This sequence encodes CASSLPGVQPQHF.